Detailed here is one T cell receptor (beta chain). The CDR3 is 14 residues long. Trimming at V came to 4 bases and at J to 4 bases, leaving 4 bases not matched to a gene. Per the germline V gene, CDR1 is MNHEY and CDR2 is SMNVEV (reference sequence). This sample was included in a study of blood T cell repertoires in COVID-19. Assay: immunoSEQ multiplex PCR; the TCRdb copy retains only in-frame clones and omits some. This sample has about 140,000 clones; 65% to 85% occur once, and the top ten carry less than 4%. This TCR came from a woman aged 55-70 years with acute or convalescent COVID-19. The sample was peripheral blood. The chain combines TRBV27 with TRBJ1-5, with 7 positions matching TRBD1. In nucleotides, the CDR3 is TGTGCCAGCAGTTCTAGACAGGGTAATCAGCCCCAGCATTTT. Its protein product is CASSSRQGNQPQHF.